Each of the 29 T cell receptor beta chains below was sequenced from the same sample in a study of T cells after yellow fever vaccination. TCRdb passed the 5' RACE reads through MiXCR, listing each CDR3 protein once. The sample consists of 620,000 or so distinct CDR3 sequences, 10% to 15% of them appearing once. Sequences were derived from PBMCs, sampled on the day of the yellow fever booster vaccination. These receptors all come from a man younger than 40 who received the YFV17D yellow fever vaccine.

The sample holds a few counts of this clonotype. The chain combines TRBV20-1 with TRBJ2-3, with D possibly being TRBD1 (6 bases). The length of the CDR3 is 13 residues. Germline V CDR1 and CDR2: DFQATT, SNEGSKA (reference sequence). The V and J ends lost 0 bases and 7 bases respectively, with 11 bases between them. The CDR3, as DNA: TGCAGTGCTAGAGATCTGGGACATTATACGCAGTATTTT. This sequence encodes CSARDLGHYTQYF.

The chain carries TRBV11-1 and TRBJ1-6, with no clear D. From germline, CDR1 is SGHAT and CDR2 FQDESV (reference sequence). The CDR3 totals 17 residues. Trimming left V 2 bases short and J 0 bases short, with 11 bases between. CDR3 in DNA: TGTGCCAGCAGCTTATTATCATGGGGCTCCTATAATTCACCCCTCCACTTT. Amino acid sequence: CASSLLSWGSYNSPLHF.

The chain's CDR3 is CSALIAGTRNEQFF. The DNA for the CDR3 is TGCAGTGCCTTAATAGCGGGAACACGCAATGAGCAGTTCTTC. The rearrangement joins TRBV20-1 to TRBJ2-1, with 8 bases aligning to TRBD2. This CDR3 has 14 amino acids. V trimming: 6 bases; J trimming: 6 bases; junction bases outside the gene matches: 10. The V gene's germline CDR1 is DFQATT and CDR2 SNEGSKA (reference sequence).

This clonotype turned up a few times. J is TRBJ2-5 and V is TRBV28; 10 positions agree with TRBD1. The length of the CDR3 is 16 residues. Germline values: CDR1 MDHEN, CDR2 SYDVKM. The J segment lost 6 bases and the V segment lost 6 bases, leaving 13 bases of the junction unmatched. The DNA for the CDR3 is TGTGCCAGCAGACCCGCCGCCGGGACAGGGGTTAAGACCCAGTACTTC. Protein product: CASRPAAGTGVKTQYF.

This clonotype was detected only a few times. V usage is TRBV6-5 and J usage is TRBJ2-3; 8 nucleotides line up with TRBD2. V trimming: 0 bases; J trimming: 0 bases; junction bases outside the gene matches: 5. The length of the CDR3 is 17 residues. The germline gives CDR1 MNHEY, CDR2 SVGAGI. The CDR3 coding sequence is TGTGCCAGCAGTTACTCGGCTAGCGGGCCTAGCACAGATACGCAGTATTTT. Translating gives CASSYSASGPSTDTQYF.

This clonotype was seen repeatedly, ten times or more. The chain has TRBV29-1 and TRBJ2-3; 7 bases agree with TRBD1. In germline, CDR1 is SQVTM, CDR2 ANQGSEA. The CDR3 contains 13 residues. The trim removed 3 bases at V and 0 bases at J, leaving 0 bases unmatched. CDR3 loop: CSVEGQSTDTQYF. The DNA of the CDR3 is TGCAGCGTTGAGGGACAGAGCACAGATACGCAGTATTTT.

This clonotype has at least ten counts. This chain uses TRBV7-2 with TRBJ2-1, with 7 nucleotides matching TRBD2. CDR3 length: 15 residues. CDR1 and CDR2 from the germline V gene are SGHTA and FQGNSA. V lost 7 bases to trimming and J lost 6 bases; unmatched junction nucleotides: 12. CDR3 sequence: CASTVGGRARNEQFF. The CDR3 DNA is TGTGCCAGCACCGTAGGTGGGAGGGCCCGCAATGAGCAGTTCTTC.

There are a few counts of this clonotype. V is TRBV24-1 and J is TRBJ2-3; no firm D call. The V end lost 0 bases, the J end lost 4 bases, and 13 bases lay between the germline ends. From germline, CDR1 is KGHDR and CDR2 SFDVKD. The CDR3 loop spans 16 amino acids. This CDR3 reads CATSDLPTQQADTQYF. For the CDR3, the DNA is TGTGCCACCAGTGATTTGCCGACCCAGCAGGCAGATACGCAGTATTTT.

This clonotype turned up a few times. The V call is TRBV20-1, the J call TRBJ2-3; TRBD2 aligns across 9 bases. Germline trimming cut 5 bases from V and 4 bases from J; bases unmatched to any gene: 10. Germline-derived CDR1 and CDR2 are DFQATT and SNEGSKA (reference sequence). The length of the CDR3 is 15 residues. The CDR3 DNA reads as TGCAGTGCTGGGGGGGCGGGAGGGCCCCCAGATACGCAGTATTTT. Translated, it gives CSAGGAGGPPDTQYF.

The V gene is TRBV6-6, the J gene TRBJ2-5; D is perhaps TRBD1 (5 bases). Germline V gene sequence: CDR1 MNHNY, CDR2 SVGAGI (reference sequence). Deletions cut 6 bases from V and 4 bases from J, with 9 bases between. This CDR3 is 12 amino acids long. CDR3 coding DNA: TGTGCCAGCAGCAGACAGTTAGAGACCCAGTACTTC. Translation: CASSRQLETQYF.

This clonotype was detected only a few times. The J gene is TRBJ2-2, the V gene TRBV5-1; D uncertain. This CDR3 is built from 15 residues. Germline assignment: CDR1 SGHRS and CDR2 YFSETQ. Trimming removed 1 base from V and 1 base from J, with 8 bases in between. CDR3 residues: CASSLSRMNTGELFF. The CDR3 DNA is TGCGCCAGCAGCTTGTCGCGGATGAACACCGGGGAGCTGTTTTTT.

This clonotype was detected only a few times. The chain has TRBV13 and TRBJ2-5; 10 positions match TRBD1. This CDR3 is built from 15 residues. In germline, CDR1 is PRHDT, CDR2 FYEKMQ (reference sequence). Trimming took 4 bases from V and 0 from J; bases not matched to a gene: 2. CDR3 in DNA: TGTGCCAGCAGCTCGGGACAGGGGAACCAAGAGACCCAGTACTTC. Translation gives CASSSGQGNQETQYF.

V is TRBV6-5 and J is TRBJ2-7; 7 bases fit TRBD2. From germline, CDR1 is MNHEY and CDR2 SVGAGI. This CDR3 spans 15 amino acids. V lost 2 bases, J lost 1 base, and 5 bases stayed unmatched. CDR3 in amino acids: CASSYSGTTSYEQYF. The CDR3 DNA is TGTGCCAGCAGTTACAGCGGGACTACTTCCTACGAGCAGTACTTC.

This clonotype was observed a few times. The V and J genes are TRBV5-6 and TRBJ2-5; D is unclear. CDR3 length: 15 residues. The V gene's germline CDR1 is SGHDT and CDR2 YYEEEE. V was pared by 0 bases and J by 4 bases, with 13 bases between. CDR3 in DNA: TGTGCCAGCAGCTTGGGTGGTGGGGAAGGAGAGACCCAGTACTTC. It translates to CASSLGGGEGETQYF.

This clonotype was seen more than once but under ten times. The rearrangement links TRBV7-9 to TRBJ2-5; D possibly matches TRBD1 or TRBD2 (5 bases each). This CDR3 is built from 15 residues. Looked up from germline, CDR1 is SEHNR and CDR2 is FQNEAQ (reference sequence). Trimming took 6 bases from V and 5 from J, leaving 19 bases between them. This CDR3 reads CASSLPRGRVETQYF. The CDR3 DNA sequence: TGTGCCAGCAGTTTGCCCCGGGGCAGGGTTGAGACCCAGTACTTC.

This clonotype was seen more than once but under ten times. This chain's CDR3 is CASSQETRLRGNQPQHF. The CDR3, as DNA: TGTGCCAGCAGCCAAGAAACGAGGTTGCGGGGCAATCAGCCCCAGCATTTT. The chain uses TRBV4-2 and TRBJ1-5; D gene uncertain. The CDR3 extends over 17 amino acids. V lost 0 bases and J 2 bases, leaving 14 bases between the germline ends. The V gene's germline CDR1 is LGHNA and CDR2 YNFKEQ.

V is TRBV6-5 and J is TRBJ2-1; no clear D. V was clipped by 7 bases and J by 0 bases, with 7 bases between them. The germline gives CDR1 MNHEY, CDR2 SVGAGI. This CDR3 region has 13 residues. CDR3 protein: CASNWYSYNEQFF. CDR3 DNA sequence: TGTGCCAGCAATTGGTACTCCTACAATGAGCAGTTCTTC.

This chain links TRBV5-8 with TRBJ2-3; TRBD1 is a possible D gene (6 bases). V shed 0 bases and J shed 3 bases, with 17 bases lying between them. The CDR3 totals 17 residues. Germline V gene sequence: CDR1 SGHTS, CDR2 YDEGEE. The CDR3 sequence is CASSLGTSGELTDTQYF. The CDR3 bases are TGTGCCAGCAGCTTGGGAACCTCAGGGGAATTAACAGATACGCAGTATTTT.

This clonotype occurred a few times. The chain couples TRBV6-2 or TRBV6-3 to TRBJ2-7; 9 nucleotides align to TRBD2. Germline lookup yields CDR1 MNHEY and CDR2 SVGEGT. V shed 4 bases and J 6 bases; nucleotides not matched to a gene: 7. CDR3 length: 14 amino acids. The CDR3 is CASSWLAGAREQYF. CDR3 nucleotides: TGTGCCAGCAGTTGGTTAGCGGGAGCCCGCGAGCAGTACTTC.

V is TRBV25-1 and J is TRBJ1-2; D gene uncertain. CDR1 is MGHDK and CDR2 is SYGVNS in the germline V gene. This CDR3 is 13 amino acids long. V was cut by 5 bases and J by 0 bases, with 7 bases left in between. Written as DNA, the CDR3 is TGTGCCAGCAGTATCGCAGCTAACTATGGCTACACCTTC. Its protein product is CASSIAANYGYTF.

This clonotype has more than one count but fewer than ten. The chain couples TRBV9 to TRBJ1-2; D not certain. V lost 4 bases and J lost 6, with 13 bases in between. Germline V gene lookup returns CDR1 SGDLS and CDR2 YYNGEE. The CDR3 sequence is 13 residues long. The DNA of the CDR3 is TGTGCCAGCAGCCAGCGCCCGGTTGATGGCTACACCTTC. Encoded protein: CASSQRPVDGYTF. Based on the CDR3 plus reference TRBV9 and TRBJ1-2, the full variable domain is DSGVTQTPKHLITATGQRVTLRCSPRSGDLSVYWYQQSLDQGLQFLIQYYNGEERAKGNILERFSAQQFPDLHSELNLSSLELGDSALYFCASSQRPVDGYTFGSGTRLTVV.

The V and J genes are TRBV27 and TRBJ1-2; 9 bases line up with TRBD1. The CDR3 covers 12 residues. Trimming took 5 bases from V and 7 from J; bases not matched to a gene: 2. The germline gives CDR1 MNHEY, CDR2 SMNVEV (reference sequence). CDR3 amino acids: CASSVTGGGYTF. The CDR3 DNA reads TGTGCCAGCAGTGTGACAGGGGGTGGCTACACCTTC.

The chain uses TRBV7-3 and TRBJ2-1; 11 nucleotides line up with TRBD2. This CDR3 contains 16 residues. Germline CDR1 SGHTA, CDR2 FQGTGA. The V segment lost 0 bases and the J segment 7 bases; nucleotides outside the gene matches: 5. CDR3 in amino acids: CASSLTAVAGGNEQFF. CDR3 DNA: TGTGCCAGCAGCTTAACGGCGGTAGCGGGAGGGAATGAGCAGTTCTTC.

In DNA, the CDR3 is TGCAGTGCTTTTCCCGGGACAGGATGGACTGAAGCTTTCTTT. It encodes CSAFPGTGWTEAFF. J is TRBJ1-1 and V is TRBV20-1; 8 nucleotides agree with TRBD1. Trimming took 5 bases from V and 5 from J; bases not matched to a gene: 10. The CDR3 runs to 14 residues. Germline CDR1 DFQATT, CDR2 SNEGSKA (reference sequence).

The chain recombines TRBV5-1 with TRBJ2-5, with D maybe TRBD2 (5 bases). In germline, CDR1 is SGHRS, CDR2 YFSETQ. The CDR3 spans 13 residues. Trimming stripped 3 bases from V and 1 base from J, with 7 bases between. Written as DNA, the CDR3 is TGCGCCAGCAGCTCCGGGGTCCAAGAGACCCAGTACTTC. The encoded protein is CASSSGVQETQYF.

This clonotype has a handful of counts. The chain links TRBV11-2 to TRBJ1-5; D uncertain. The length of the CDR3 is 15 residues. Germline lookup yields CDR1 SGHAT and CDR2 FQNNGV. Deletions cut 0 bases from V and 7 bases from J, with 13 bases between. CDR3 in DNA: TGTGCCAGCAGCTTAGATCTTTTAGGAGAACAGCCCCAGCATTTT. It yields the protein CASSLDLLGEQPQHF.

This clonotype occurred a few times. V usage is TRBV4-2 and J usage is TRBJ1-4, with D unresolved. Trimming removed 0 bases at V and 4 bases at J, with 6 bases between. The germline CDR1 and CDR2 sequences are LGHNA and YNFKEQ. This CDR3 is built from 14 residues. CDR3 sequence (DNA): TGTGCCAGCAGCCAAGAGAAGCTTAATGAAAAACTGTTTTTT. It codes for CASSQEKLNEKLFF.

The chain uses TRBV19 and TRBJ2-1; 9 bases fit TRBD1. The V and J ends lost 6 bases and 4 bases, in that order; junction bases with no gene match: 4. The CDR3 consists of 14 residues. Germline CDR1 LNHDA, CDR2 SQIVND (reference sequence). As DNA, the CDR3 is TGTGCCAGTAGCAGGACAGGGGTTTACAATGAGCAGTTCTTC. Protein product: CASSRTGVYNEQFF.

The CDR3 sequence is CASSYRAGGTDTQYF. Written as DNA, the CDR3 is TGTGCCAGCAGCTACAGGGCTGGGGGCACAGATACGCAGTATTTT. This sequence joins TRBV7-2 and TRBJ2-3; the D gene is possibly TRBD1 (6 bases). Trimming stripped 4 bases from V and 1 base from J, with 12 bases between. This CDR3 has 15 residues. Germline V gene data show CDR1 as SGHTA and CDR2 as FQGNSA.